This T cell receptor beta chain was documented in a study of OX40 agonist ivuxolimab in advanced cancers. Germline CDR1 reads SEHNR; CDR2 reads FQNEAQ (reference sequence). The CDR3 runs to 14 residues. J lost 6 bases, V lost 5 bases, and 6 bases had no gene match. Libraries were prepared by immunoSEQ multiplex PCR; TCRdb keeps only in-frame clonotypes and omits some of them. The table has about 84,000 clones, 75% to 90% seen once. This clonotype was sampled from an adult with an advanced solid tumor such as melanoma, head and neck, liver or kidney cancer. V is TRBV7-9 and J is TRBJ1-5, with 8 bases identical to TRBD1. This specimen consisted of CD4+ or CD8+ T cells sorted from blood, obtained in a trial of the OX40 agonist ivuxolimab. CDR3 loop: CASSKQGVSQPQHF. The CDR3 DNA follows: TGTGCCAGCAGCAAACAGGGGGTCTCTCAGCCCCAGCATTTT.